The subject of this entry is one TCR beta chain. Per germline, CDR1 KGHSH and CDR2 LQKENI. This CDR3 spans 14 amino acids. With V trimmed by 1 base and J by 3 bases, 3 bases remained unmatched. The data stem from a study of T cell responses to AZD1222 COVID-19 vaccine. Sequencing used immunoSEQ multiplex PCR; TCRdb keeps in-frame clones, though not all of them. Here the sample spans fewer than 200,000 clones, about nine tenths being singletons. The sequence derives from an adult in good health. The source material was peripheral blood, sampled on day 0 of AZD1222 vaccination. V is TRBV18 and J is TRBJ2-7, with 7 bases identical to TRBD1. CDR3 coding DNA: TGTGCCAGCTCACCACGACAGGGTGACTACGAGCAGTACTTC. Translation gives CASSPRQGDYEQYF.